This T cell receptor (beta chain) was found in a study of blood T cells in healthy people across ages. To note about this clonotype: The antigen remains unidentified.

With a J-beta primer mix and a sample-barcoded 5' primer, a second PCR ran 7 to 11 cycles. TCRdb re-derived calls from the 5' RACE reads in MiXCR, one entry per CDR3 protein. The sample lists around 690,000 distinct CDR3 sequences; roughly 50% were seen once. Study-level findings and limits: Leaving the PBMCs unsorted stopped any conclusive comparison of naive versus antigen-experienced cells. Per million T cells, the diversity of TCR beta decreased roughly linearly as age advanced.

Between the trimmed V and J ends, which lost 2 bases and 8 bases, there was a span of 13 bases. This CDR3 contains 14 residues. The V gene's germline CDR1 is LNHNV and CDR2 YYDKDF (reference sequence). Sequences were obtained from blood. V is TRBV15 and J is TRBJ2-1, with D unresolved. The TCR was taken from a man aged 60 to 69 in good health. The CDR3 DNA reads TGTGCCACCAGCAGACAGCATCCCTCCGATGAGCAGTTCTTC. Translated: CATSRQHPSDEQFF.